The 20 T cell receptor beta chains below were found in one sample sequenced in a study of blood T cell repertoires in COVID-19. The assay was immunoSEQ multiplex PCR, and TCRdb's table has in-frame clones only and misses some. Among some 490,000 clones listed, around 85% were seen once. Sample: PBMCs or T cells enriched from blood (not recorded which). The receptors shown here come from a woman aged 60 to 75 who had recovered from COVID-19.

The rearrangement uses TRBV5-1 and TRBJ1-1; the match to TRBD1 covers 7 bases. The germline V gene encodes CDR1 SGHRS and CDR2 YFSETQ. This CDR3 has 15 residues. Trimming removed 4 bases from V and 1 base from J; junction bases left unmatched: 7. The CDR3 here is CASSTVGQPNTEAFF. The CDR3 DNA reads as TGCGCCAGCAGCACCGTGGGACAGCCGAACACTGAAGCTTTCTTT.

This clone was found once. This rearrangement joins TRBV27 to TRBJ2-2; a possible D gene is TRBD1 (6 bases). CDR3 size: 14 residues. Germline lookup yields CDR1 MNHEY and CDR2 SMNVEV (reference sequence). The V end was cut by 1 base, the J end by 6 bases, with 9 bases between. In DNA, the CDR3 is TGTGCCAGCAGTTTATACAGGGATTCCGGGGAGCTGTTTTTT. Protein: CASSLYRDSGELFF.

The chain employs TRBV2 and TRBJ1-5, with a weak D call TRBD1 (5 bases). Trimming removed 6 bases from V and 4 bases from J, with 13 bases in between. Germline V gene data show CDR1 as SNHLY and CDR2 as FYNNEI. CDR3 length: 14 amino acids. Here the CDR3 reads CASRQWDWNQPQHF. The CDR3 bases are TGTGCCAGCAGGCAGTGGGACTGGAATCAGCCCCAGCATTTT.

V gene TRBV18 combines with J gene TRBJ1-2; 8 bases are a match to TRBD1. Germline loops: CDR1 KGHSH, CDR2 LQKENI. The CDR3 is made up of 13 amino acids. The V segment lost 2 bases and the J segment 6 bases; nucleotides outside the gene matches: 2. The CDR3 sequence is CASSPRTGNGYTF. In DNA, the CDR3 is TGTGCCAGCTCACCAAGGACAGGGAATGGCTACACCTTC.

This chain connects TRBV28 to TRBJ2-2; 13 nucleotides align to TRBD2. The CDR3 consists of 21 residues. Per the germline V gene, CDR1 is MDHEN and CDR2 is SYDVKM. Trimming cost V 4 bases and J 0 bases; bases outside gene matches: 14. The CDR3: CASSYPWGLAGPYANTGELFF. Written as DNA, the CDR3 is TGTGCCAGCAGTTACCCATGGGGACTAGCGGGACCGTACGCGAACACCGGGGAGCTGTTTTTT.

This chain connects TRBV5-6 to TRBJ2-1; TRBD2 might be the D (5 bases). CDR3 length: 14 residues. Germline V lookup: CDR1 SGHDT, CDR2 YYEEEE. Trimming took off 4 bases at V and 10 bases at J, with 18 bases between the two ends. The CDR3 nucleotides are TGTGCCAGCAGCCCCGCGGGCAGGCTAGGCGAGCAGTTCTTC. Translated: CASSPAGRLGEQFF.

This sequence joins TRBV23-1 and TRBJ1-5, with 7 positions matching TRBD1. TRBV23-1 is an ORF, with its function uncertain. V lost 1 base and J lost 7; bases outside the gene matches: 13. This CDR3 has 17 amino acids. CDR3 protein: CASSQFGGRGRGQPQHF. In DNA, the CDR3 is TGCGCCAGCAGTCAATTTGGAGGAAGGGGGCGAGGGCAGCCCCAGCATTTT.

V is TRBV30 and J is TRBJ1-1, with TRBD1 as a possible D gene (5 bases). The CDR3 runs to 12 residues. CDR1 GTSNPN and CDR2 SVGIG come from the germline V gene (reference sequence). V lost 4 bases, J lost 1 base, and 7 bases lay in between. CDR3 loop: CAWTRGNTEAFF. In DNA, the CDR3 is TGTGCCTGGACTAGGGGGAACACTGAAGCTTTCTTT.

The genes are TRBV19 and TRBJ1-6; D is unresolved. Germline CDR1 and CDR2: LNHDA and SQIVND (reference sequence). Trimming removed 7 bases from V and 6 bases from J, with 16 bases in between. The CDR3 is 15 amino acids. The CDR3 is CASTSGGLGNSPLHF. For the CDR3, the DNA is TGTGCCAGTACCTCCGGCGGCTTGGGTAATTCACCCCTCCACTTT.

This chain links TRBV27 with TRBJ1-2; D is unresolved. The CDR3 is 13 amino acids. Trimming shortened V by 6 bases and J by 7 bases, and 15 bases separated the two germline ends. Germline-derived CDR1 and CDR2 are MNHEY and SMNVEV (reference sequence). The CDR3, as DNA: TGTGCCAGCAGGTTTGCCCAGGCTCCTGGCTACACCTTC. This translates into CASRFAQAPGYTF.

A note on this clone: Different DNA sequences within this sample yield the same CDR3. The chain carries TRBV5-1 and TRBJ1-2; maybe TRBD1 (5 bases). Germline CDR1 SGHRS, CDR2 YFSETQ. Trimming took off 0 bases at V and 2 bases at J, with 8 bases between the two ends. The CDR3 length is 14 residues. The CDR3 DNA reads as TGCGCCAGCAGCTTGGCCGACAGAAACTATGGCTACACCTTC. It translates to CASSLADRNYGYTF.

The chain links TRBV18 to TRBJ2-1, with a weak D call TRBD1 (6 bases). CDR3 size: 15 residues. The germline gives CDR1 KGHSH, CDR2 LQKENI. V gave up 1 base and J gave up 5 bases, with 12 bases separating them. The CDR3: CASSPQLQGNNEQFF. In DNA, the CDR3 is TGTGCCAGCTCACCACAATTACAGGGAAACAATGAGCAGTTCTTC.

This clone was detected only once. The same CDR3 is also encoded by other DNA sequences in this sample. This chain connects TRBV3-1 (or the pseudogene TRBV3-2) to TRBJ2-7, with TRBD1 identical over 10 bases. There are 16 residues in the CDR3. J gave up 2 bases and V 5 bases, and 9 bases lay outside the gene matches. The germline CDR1 and CDR2 sequences are LGHDT and YNNKEL (reference sequence). CDR3 protein: CASSTQPGTGAYEQYF. CDR3 nucleotides: TGTGCCAGCAGCACCCAACCCGGGACAGGGGCCTACGAGCAGTACTTC.

This clone appeared a few times. Distinct nucleotide sequences in the sample also encode this CDR3. The chain uses TRBV28 and TRBJ2-2, with D perhaps matching TRBD2 (7 bases). This CDR3 is 15 amino acids long. Germline CDR1 is MDHEN and CDR2 is SYDVKM. V gave up 6 bases and J gave up 3 bases, with 14 bases separating them. This CDR3 reads CASSQGGRDTGELFF. CDR3 in DNA: TGTGCCAGCAGCCAAGGGGGGAGGGACACCGGGGAGCTGTTTTTT.

V and J are TRBV6-5 and TRBJ2-7; 7 bases fit TRBD1. The CDR3 length is 14 residues. V lost 7 bases, J lost 2 bases, and 8 bases stayed unmatched. The germline V gene has CDR1 MNHEY and CDR2 SVGAGI. The CDR3 nucleotides are TGTGCCAGCACCCCGGTGAGGGGGCCCTACGAGCAGTACTTC. Its protein is CASTPVRGPYEQYF.

The chain carries TRBV7-2 and TRBJ2-4, with TRBD2 matching 9 bases. This CDR3 has 16 residues. Per the germline V gene, CDR1 is SGHTA and CDR2 is FQGNSA. J lost 6 bases, V lost 3 bases, and 9 bases had no gene match. In DNA form, the CDR3 reads TGTGCCAGCAGCTTCACCGTAGCGGGGGCAGGAAACATTCAGTACTTC. Translating gives CASSFTVAGAGNIQYF.

The chain joins TRBV11-2 to TRBJ1-1; a possible D gene is TRBD1 (6 bases). Deletions cut 1 base from V and 11 bases from J, with 11 bases between. Per germline, CDR1 SGHAT and CDR2 FQNNGV. The CDR3 length is 12 residues. The CDR3 sequence is CASSLGGHMAFF. CDR3 bases: TGTGCCAGCAGCTTAGGGGGGCATATGGCTTTCTTT.

J is TRBJ1-1 and V is TRBV5-1; TRBD1 agrees at 10 bases. The CDR3 consists of 15 residues. The V gene end was trimmed by 4 bases and the J gene end by 8 bases; junction bases not matched to a gene: 11. Germline V CDR1 and CDR2: SGHRS, YFSETQ. CDR3 region: CASSPPGQGMLEAFF. The CDR3 DNA reads TGCGCCAGCAGCCCTCCGGGACAGGGGATGTTGGAAGCTTTCTTT.

The J gene is TRBJ1-2, the V gene TRBV5-1; D might be TRBD1 (6 bases). This CDR3 has 15 amino acids. Germline V gene data show CDR1 as SGHRS and CDR2 as YFSETQ. Trimming removed 5 bases at V and 1 base at J, with 15 bases between. The CDR3 DNA sequence: TGCGCCAGCAGTCCCGGACAGTCCGATAACTATGGCTACACCTTC. Amino acid sequence: CASSPGQSDNYGYTF.

V usage is TRBV10-2 and J usage is TRBJ2-7; 10 positions agree with TRBD1. Trimming took 5 bases from V and 3 from J; bases not matched to a gene: 7. CDR3 length equals 15 residues. Germline CDR1 and CDR2: WSHSY and SAAADI. The CDR3: CASSFIRTGGYEQYF. CDR3 sequence (DNA): TGCGCCAGCAGTTTTATCAGGACAGGGGGCTACGAGCAGTACTTC.